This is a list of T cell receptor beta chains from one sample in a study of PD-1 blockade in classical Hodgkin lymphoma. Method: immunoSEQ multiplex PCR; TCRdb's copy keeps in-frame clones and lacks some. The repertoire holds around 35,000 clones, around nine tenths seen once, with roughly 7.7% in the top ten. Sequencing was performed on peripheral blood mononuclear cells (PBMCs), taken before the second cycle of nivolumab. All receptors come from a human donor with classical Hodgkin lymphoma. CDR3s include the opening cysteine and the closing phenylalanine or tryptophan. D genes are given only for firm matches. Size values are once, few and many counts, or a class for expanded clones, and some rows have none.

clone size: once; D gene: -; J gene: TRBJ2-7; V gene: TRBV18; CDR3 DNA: TGTGCCAGCTCATCCGACACAGCATCCTACGAGCAGTACTTC; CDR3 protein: CASSSDTASYEQYF
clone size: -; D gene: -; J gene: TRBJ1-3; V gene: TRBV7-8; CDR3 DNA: TGTGCCAGCAGCTTTGAGGCCAGGGTAACGGGAAACACCATATATTTT; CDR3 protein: CASSFEARVTGNTIYF
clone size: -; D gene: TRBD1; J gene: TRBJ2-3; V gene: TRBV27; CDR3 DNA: TGTGCCAGCAGTTTTAGACAGGGCCCAGATACGCAGTATTTT; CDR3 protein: CASSFRQGPDTQYF
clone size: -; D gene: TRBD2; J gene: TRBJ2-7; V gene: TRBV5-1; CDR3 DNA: TGCGCCAGCAGCTTAATAGCGGGAACAAGCTCCTACGAGCAGTACTTC; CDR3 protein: CASSLIAGTSSYEQYF
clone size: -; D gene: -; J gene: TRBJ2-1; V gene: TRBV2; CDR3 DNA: TGTGCCAGCAGTGCCCCCGGAGTGGGAGACAATGAGCAGTTCTTC; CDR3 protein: CASSAPGVGDNEQFF
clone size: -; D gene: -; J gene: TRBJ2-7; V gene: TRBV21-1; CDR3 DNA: TGTGCCAGCAGCAAAACGTGTGGCGGGAGAGCGTACGAGCAGTACTTC; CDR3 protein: CASSKTCGGRAYEQYF
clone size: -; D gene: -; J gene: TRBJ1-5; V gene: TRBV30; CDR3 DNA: TGTGCCTGGAGTGTCGGGACGGTTAGCAATCAGCCCCAGCATTTT; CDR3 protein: CAWSVGTVSNQPQHF
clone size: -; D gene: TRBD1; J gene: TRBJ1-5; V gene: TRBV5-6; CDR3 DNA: TGTGCCAGCAGCGGGGGGACAGCCAATCAGCCCCAGCATTTT; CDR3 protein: CASSGGTANQPQHF
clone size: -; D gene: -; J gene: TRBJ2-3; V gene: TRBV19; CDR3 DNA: TGTGCCAGTAGTATGCGCACAGATACGCAGTATTTT; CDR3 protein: CASSMRTDTQYF
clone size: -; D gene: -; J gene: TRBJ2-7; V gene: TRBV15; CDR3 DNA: TGTGCCACCAGCGTTGGGACCTCCTACGAGCAGTACTTC; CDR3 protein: CATSVGTSYEQYF
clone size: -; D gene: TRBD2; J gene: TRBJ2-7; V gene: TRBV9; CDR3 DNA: TGTGCCAGCAGCGTCGGACTAGCGGGAGCCTCCGAGCAGTACTTC; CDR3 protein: CASSVGLAGASEQYF
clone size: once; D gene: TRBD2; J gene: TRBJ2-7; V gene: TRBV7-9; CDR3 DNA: TGTGCCAGCAGCCGGACTAGCGGGAGCTCCTACGAGCAGTACTTC; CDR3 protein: CASSRTSGSSYEQYF
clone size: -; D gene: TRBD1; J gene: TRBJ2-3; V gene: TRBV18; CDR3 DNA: TGTGCCAGCTCACGAACAGGGGCTTCGGACACAGATACGCAGTATTTT; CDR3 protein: CASSRTGASDTDTQYF
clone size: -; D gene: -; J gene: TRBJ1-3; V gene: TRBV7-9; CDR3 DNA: TGTGCCAGCAGCTCCTTGGACGCCTCTGGAAACACCATATATTTT; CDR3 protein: CASSSLDASGNTIYF
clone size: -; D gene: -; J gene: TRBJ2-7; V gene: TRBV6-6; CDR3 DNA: TGTGCCAGCAGTTCTCATCACGCCTACGAGCAGTACTTC; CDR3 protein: CASSSHHAYEQYF
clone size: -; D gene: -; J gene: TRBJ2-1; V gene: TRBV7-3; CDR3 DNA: TGTGCCAGCAGCTTAACAACCGTTGGGGGAGAGCAGTTCTTC; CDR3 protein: CASSLTTVGGEQFF
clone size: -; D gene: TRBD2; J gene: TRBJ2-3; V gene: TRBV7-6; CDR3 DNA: TGTGCCAGCTCTTCGAGGATAGCGGGGTTTGATACGCAGTATTTT; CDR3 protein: CASSSRIAGFDTQYF